The 11 T cell receptor beta chains reported below all come from one sample, sequenced in a study of T cells expressing NK-cell markers. After re-calling the 5' RACE reads, TCRdb lists one entry per CDR3 protein, DNA absent. Its clone listing holds about 540,000 distinct CDR3 sequences. The sequenced material came from blood T cells: a sorted CD56 or NKG2C T cell subset, CD4+ or CD8+ T cells, or bulk PBMC T cells (not recorded which). The source is a man younger than 30 in good health.

The gene calls are TRBV12-3 or TRBV12-4 and TRBJ1-4. CDR3 size: 12 residues. CDR3 residues: CASSFFGTSLFF.

V usage is TRBV10-3 and J usage is TRBJ2-1. Germline-derived CDR1 and CDR2 are ENHRY and SYGVKD. CDR3 size: 15 residues. This CDR3 is CAISEFSEANNEQFF.

The rearrangement uses TRBV29-1 and TRBJ2-1; TCRdb indicates TRBD1, and absent DNA this call remains unverified. Germline V gene lookup returns CDR1 SQVTM and CDR2 ANQGSEA. This CDR3 is built from 13 residues. Here the CDR3 reads CSVDRDSYNEQFF.

The chain carries TRBV20-1 and TRBJ1-5. The germline V gene encodes CDR1 DFQATT and CDR2 SNEGSKA (reference sequence). The CDR3 has 14 amino acids. The CDR3 sequence is CSARGLDSGWPQHF.

CDR3 sequence: CASSFGVFSDGYTF. The chain is built from TRBV12-3 or TRBV12-4 and TRBJ1-2. The CDR3 loop spans 14 amino acids.

This rearrangement joins TRBV5-5 to TRBJ2-7; lacking DNA, the TRBD1 call made by TCRdb goes unchecked. The length of the CDR3 is 15 residues. CDR1 and CDR2 from the germline V gene are SGHKS and YYEKEE (reference sequence). The chain's CDR3 is CASSPLQGLTYEQYF.

The rearrangement uses TRBV5-5 and TRBJ2-4; the D call from TCRdb, TRBD1, cannot be confirmed without DNA. The CDR3 contains 13 residues. The germline V gene encodes CDR1 SGHKS and CDR2 YYEKEE (reference sequence). CDR3 residues: CASSTGGENIQYF.

V usage is TRBV20-1 and J usage is TRBJ2-1; TCRdb picks TRBD2, but there is no DNA to check that call. This CDR3 contains 18 residues. CDR1 and CDR2 from the germline V gene are DFQATT and SNEGSKA (reference sequence). CDR3 amino acids: CSARDFSDMREGIDEQFF.

CDR3 protein: CASSPSGAGSANTGELFF. The chain employs TRBV19 and TRBJ2-2; lacking DNA, the TRBD2 call made by TCRdb goes unchecked. CDR3 length: 18 residues. CDR1 is LNHDA, CDR2 SQIVND, per germline (reference sequence).

This chain uses TRBV12-3 or TRBV12-4 with TRBJ1-2. The CDR3 is 13 residues long. The CDR3 protein is CASNTGEMYGYTF.

V and J are TRBV27 and TRBJ2-1; TCRdb lists TRBD2, though no DNA is available to test this call. CDR1 is MNHEY, CDR2 SMNVEV, per germline (reference sequence). The CDR3 totals 15 residues. This CDR3 is CASSSLAGVINEQFF.